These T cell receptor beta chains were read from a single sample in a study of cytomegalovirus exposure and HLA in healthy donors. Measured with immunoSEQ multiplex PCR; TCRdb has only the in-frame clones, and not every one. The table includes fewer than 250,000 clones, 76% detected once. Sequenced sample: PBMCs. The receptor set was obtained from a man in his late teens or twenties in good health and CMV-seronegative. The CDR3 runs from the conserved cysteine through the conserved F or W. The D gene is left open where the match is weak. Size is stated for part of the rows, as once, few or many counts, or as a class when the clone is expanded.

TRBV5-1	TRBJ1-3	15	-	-	TGCGCCAGCAGCCCGGACGGGGGTAGGGGAAACACCATATATTTT	CASSPDGGRGNTIYF
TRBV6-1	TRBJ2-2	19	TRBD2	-	TGTGCCAGCAGTGAAGCTGTCCGAGTGGGGGGGGTACGGACCGGGGAGCTGTTTTTT	CASSEAVRVGGVRTGELFF
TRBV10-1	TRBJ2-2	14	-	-	TGCGCCAGCAGTTTGACGGGAGCTTACGGGGAGCTGTTTTTT	CASSLTGAYGELFF
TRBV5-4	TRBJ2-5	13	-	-	TGTGCCAGCAGCGGGGGCCCGGTGGAGACCCAGTACTTC	CASSGGPVETQYF
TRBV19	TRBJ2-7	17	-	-	TGTGCCAGTAGTATTGCCGTCGGGGTCAACAGACCCTACGAGCAGTACTTC	CASSIAVGVNRPYEQYF
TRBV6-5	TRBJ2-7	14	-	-	TGTGCCAGCAGCATACGCAGGGGAGGGTACGAGCAGTACTTC	CASSIRRGGYEQYF
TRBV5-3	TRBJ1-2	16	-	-	TGTGCCAGAAGCTTGAGCTACAGGGTTTTCAACTATGGCTACACCTTC	CARSLSYRVFNYGYTF
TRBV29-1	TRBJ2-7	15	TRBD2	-	TGCAGCGTTGTTGGGCTAGCGGGGAGGGGCTACGAGCAGTACTTC	CSVVGLAGRGYEQYF
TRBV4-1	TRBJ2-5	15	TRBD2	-	TGCGCCAGCAGCCCTCTGACTAGCGGGAGGGAGACCCAGTACTTC	CASSPLTSGRETQYF
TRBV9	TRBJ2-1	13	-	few	TGTGCCAGCAGCGCGATCCGGGAGACTGAGCAGTTCTTC	CASSAIRETEQFF
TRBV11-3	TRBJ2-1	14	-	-	TGTGCCAGCAGCTTAGATTTTTCTAGCTATGAGCAGTTCTTC	CASSLDFSSYEQFF
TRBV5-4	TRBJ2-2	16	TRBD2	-	TGTGCCAGCAGCTCTACTAGCGGGAGTGTGACCGGGGAGCTGTTTTTT	CASSSTSGSVTGELFF
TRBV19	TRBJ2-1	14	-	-	TGTGCCAGTAGTATCGGAGGCGGGGTAAATGAGCAGTTCTTC	CASSIGGGVNEQFF
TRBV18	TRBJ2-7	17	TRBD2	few	TGTGCCAGCTCACCACTCGGGACTAGCGGTACAACCTACGAGCAGTACTTC	CASSPLGTSGTTYEQYF
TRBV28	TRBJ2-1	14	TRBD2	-	TGTGCCAGCTGGACTAGCGGGGCGTACAATGAGCAGTTCTTC	CASWTSGAYNEQFF
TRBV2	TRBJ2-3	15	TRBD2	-	TGTGCCAGCAGTGATGCTAGCGGGAGTGCAGATACGCAGTATTTT	CASSDASGSADTQYF
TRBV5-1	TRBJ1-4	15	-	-	TGCGCCAGCAGCTTGGACAGTGCAACTAATGAAAAACTGTTTTTT	CASSLDSATNEKLFF
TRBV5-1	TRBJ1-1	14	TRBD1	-	TGCGCCAGCGGACCCGGGACAGGGGGCACTGAAGCTTTCTTT	CASGPGTGGTEAFF